This T cell receptor beta chain was captured by sequencing in a study of blood T cell repertoires in COVID-19. Study at large: Researchers got acute and convalescent COVID-19 samples from the United States, Italy and Spain.

The length of the CDR3 is 14 residues. Germline values: CDR1 LNHNV, CDR2 YYDKDF (reference sequence). J lost 6 bases, V lost 2 bases, and 6 bases had no gene match. Per the original methods: From reference gene primer amplification, estimates of nucleated cell counts were derived. Repertoires were generated with immunoSEQ multiplex PCR, while TCRdb's copy carries only in-frame clones and drops some. Clone size and V and J calls were adopted from that table, with D and trimming inferred from the DNA. The data show roughly 180,000 clones, around 86% seen once. The rearrangement joins TRBV15 to TRBJ2-7, with 8 bases matching TRBD1. This clonotype originated in a man between 18 and 29 years old with acute or convalescent COVID-19. The sample taken for sequencing was peripheral blood. In DNA, the CDR3 is TGTGCCACCAGCAGATCGGACAGGGTCTTCGAGCAGTACGTC. This sequence encodes CATSRSDRVFEQYV.